This TCR beta chain derives from a study of T cell responses to AZD1222 COVID-19 vaccine. Only in-frame clones appear in the TCRdb table, and some are missing; sequencing was by immunoSEQ multiplex PCR. The top ten hold 0.75% to 1% of the sample, which has around 170,000 clones, roughly 93% seen once. V gave up 4 bases and J gave up 6 bases; unmatched junction bases: 9. Germline CDR1 MNHGY, CDR2 SVAAGI. CDR3 length equals 17 residues. This sample comprised peripheral blood, obtained on day 0 of AZD1222 vaccination. The clonotype was recovered from an adult in good health. The rearrangement joins TRBV6-9 to TRBJ1-6; 10 bases are a match to TRBD1. The CDR3 region has the DNA TGTGCCAGCAGTTCAAGCGGACAGGGGGAACCTAATTCACCCCTCCACTTT. Residues: CASSSSGQGEPNSPLHF.